These 20 T cell receptor beta chains came from one sample sequenced in a study of Ad26.COV2.S vaccination and SARS-CoV-2 variants. Using immunoSEQ multiplex PCR, the repertoire was profiled, and TCRdb retains in-frame clones only, with some absent. Of around 300,000 clones in the sample, about 89% were seen once. Stated treatment: around 19 received Ad26.COV2.S at low or high dose, single or two shots; about five received placebo; per-sample allocation not given. Samples analyzed were those drawn on day 63 after the first vaccine or placebo injection. The sample consisted of peripheral blood, taken in a trial of Ad26.COV2.S vaccine versus placebo. Receptor source: a person between 18 and 65 years old who received the Ad26.COV2.S COVID-19 vaccine or a placebo.

V is TRBV28 and J is TRBJ1-2, with TRBD1 as a possible D gene (6 bases). Trimming took off 6 bases at V and 5 bases at J, with 25 bases between the two ends. This CDR3 has 17 amino acids. Germline V gene lookup returns CDR1 MDHEN and CDR2 SYDVKM. The CDR3 region has the DNA TGTGCCAGCAGCCGAAGTGGGGTAAGGGGGAGCGGATATGGCTACACCTTC. Amino acid sequence: CASSRSGVRGSGYGYTF.

The gene calls are TRBV3-1 (or the pseudogene TRBV3-2) and TRBJ2-2, with D possibly TRBD1 on 6 matching bases. Germline assignment: CDR1 LGHDT and CDR2 YNNKEL (reference sequence). The CDR3 has 18 amino acids. Trimming left V 0 bases short and J 3 bases short, with 17 bases between. CDR3 amino acids: CASSQDSDRGIYTGELFF. Here the CDR3 DNA reads TGTGCCAGCAGCCAAGATTCGGACAGAGGAATCTACACCGGGGAGCTGTTTTTT.

The V and J genes are TRBV7-8 and TRBJ2-2; TRBD1 is a possible D gene (5 bases). The CDR3 runs 17 residues. Germline V CDR1 and CDR2: SGHVS, FQNEAQ. V was shortened by 0 bases and J by 2 bases, with 13 bases between the two germline ends. This chain's CDR3 is CASSLAQPGFNTGELFF. In DNA, the CDR3 is TGTGCCAGCAGCTTAGCCCAACCAGGGTTTAACACCGGGGAGCTGTTTTTT.

The CDR3 protein is CASSGPGQGFQPQHF. The DNA for the CDR3 is TGTGCCAGCAGTGGACCGGGACAGGGGTTTCAGCCCCAGCATTTT. The chain joins TRBV2 to TRBJ1-5; TRBD1 aligns across 10 bases. V shed 4 bases and J 6 bases; nucleotides not matched to a gene: 6. This CDR3 has 15 residues. Germline V gene data show CDR1 as SNHLY and CDR2 as FYNNEI.

This chain uses TRBV28 with TRBJ2-5, with a possible D match to TRBD1 (7 bases). The CDR3 loop spans 16 amino acids. The germline V and J ends were trimmed by 3 bases and 4 bases, with 18 bases remaining between them. The germline gives CDR1 MDHEN, CDR2 SYDVKM. The CDR3 DNA reads as TGTGCCAGCAGTTTTGGACTCGGAGGGGGCGTAGAGACCCAGTACTTC. Its translation is CASSFGLGGGVETQYF.

The chain uses TRBV2 and TRBJ2-7, with 8 bases identical to TRBD2. Losses at the gene ends were 4 bases for V and 7 bases for J; bases not matched to a gene: 6. The CDR3 covers 13 residues. Germline V gives CDR1 SNHLY, CDR2 FYNNEI. CDR3: CASSAGGAREQYF. CDR3 bases: TGTGCCAGCAGTGCGGGGGGGGCGAGGGAGCAGTACTTC. The variable domain in full, with the rest retrieved from reference TRBV2 and TRBJ2-7, is EPEVTQTPSHQVTQMGQEVILRCVPISNHLYFYWYRQILGQKVEFLVSFYNNEISEKSEIFDDQFSVERPDGSNFTLKIRSTKLEDSAMYFCASSAGGAREQYFGPGTRLTVT.

The rearrangement links TRBV11-2 to TRBJ2-1; TRBD1 matches 8 bases. The germline V gene encodes CDR1 SGHAT and CDR2 FQNNGV. The CDR3 totals 15 residues. V was clipped by 8 bases and J by 7 bases; unmatched bases: 13. The CDR3 DNA follows: TGTGCCAGCCGGACCCCAGGGGGCGCGGTAAATGAGCAGTTCTTC. This codes for CASRTPGGAVNEQFF.

V and J are TRBV7-9 and TRBJ2-2, with D perhaps matching TRBD1 or TRBD2 (5 bases each). V lost 1 base to trimming and J lost 1 base, with 7 bases between them. This CDR3 is built from 15 residues. CDR1 and CDR2 (germline): SEHNR, FQNEAQ (reference sequence). This CDR3 reads CASSLVGENTGELFF. The CDR3 nucleotides read TGTGCCAGCAGCTTAGTGGGGGAGAACACCGGGGAGCTGTTTTTT. The full variable domain, rest sourced from reference TRBV7-9 and TRBJ2-2, is DTGVSQNPRHKITKRGQNVTFRCDPISEHNRLYWYRQTLGQGPEFLTYFQNEAQLEKSRLLSDRFSAERPKGSFSTLEIQRTEQGDSAMYLCASSLVGENTGELFFGEGSRLTVL.

The rearrangement joins TRBV28 to TRBJ2-3, with TRBD2 as a possible D gene (5 bases). The CDR3 runs 15 residues. Looked up from germline, CDR1 is MDHEN and CDR2 is SYDVKM. V gave up 6 bases and J gave up 3 bases, with 16 bases separating them. The CDR3 loop is CASRRWIEGTDTQYF. The CDR3, as DNA: TGTGCCAGCAGGAGGTGGATAGAGGGTACAGATACGCAGTATTTT.

In DNA form, the CDR3 reads TGTGCCAGTAGTGCCCCAGGGGGCTACGAGCAGTACTTC. It yields the protein CASSAPGGYEQYF. The chain carries TRBV19 and TRBJ2-7, with 7 bases that match TRBD1. V shed 5 bases and J 3 bases; nucleotides not matched to a gene: 4. Germline V CDR1 and CDR2: LNHDA, SQIVND (reference sequence). The CDR3 covers 13 residues.

The chain recombines TRBV7-2 with TRBJ1-5, with 8 bases matching TRBD1. Germline loops: CDR1 SGHTA, CDR2 FQGNSA. With 5 bases clipped from V and 1 base from J, the junction kept 4 bases outside the gene matches. The length of the CDR3 is 15 residues. CDR3 loop: CASSKQGASNQPQHF. The CDR3 nucleotides read TGTGCCAGCAGCAAGCAGGGGGCGAGCAATCAGCCCCAGCATTTT.

The V gene is TRBV5-8, the J gene TRBJ2-3; 10 nucleotides align to TRBD2. The CDR3 sequence is 20 residues long. CDR1 is SGHTS, CDR2 YDEGEE, per germline. V lost 0 bases, J lost 0 bases, and 13 bases stayed unmatched. The CDR3 DNA is TGTGCCAGCAGCTTGGTCGTCTGGGAGCGGGAGGGCCTAAGCACAGATACGCAGTATTTT. This sequence encodes CASSLVVWEREGLSTDTQYF.

This chain links TRBV25-1 with TRBJ1-4; the D gene is possibly TRBD1 (5 bases). CDR1 MGHDK and CDR2 SYGVNS come from the germline V gene. This CDR3 comprises 17 residues. Trimming pared 5 bases from V and 3 bases from J, leaving 19 bases between. CDR3 DNA sequence: TGTGCCAGCAGTTTTGTGGAAGGGGCGCCGGCTAATGAAAAACTGTTTTTT. This codes for CASSFVEGAPANEKLFF.

V is TRBV5-1 and J is TRBJ1-1; 12 positions agree with TRBD1. Losses at the gene ends were 4 bases for V and 2 bases for J; bases not matched to a gene: 0. The CDR3 runs 14 residues. In germline, CDR1 is SGHRS, CDR2 YFSETQ. The CDR3 loop is CASSGTGGNTEAFF. The CDR3, as DNA: TGCGCCAGCAGCGGGACAGGGGGCAACACTGAAGCTTTCTTT.

The chain links TRBV10-3 to TRBJ2-7, with D unresolved. The CDR3 is 12 amino acids. Trimming left V 0 bases short and J 7 bases short, with 7 bases between. Germline CDR1 is ENHRY and CDR2 is SYGVKD. CDR3 region: CAISESALEQYF. The CDR3 DNA reads TGTGCCATCAGTGAGTCGGCGTTAGAGCAGTACTTC.

The chain couples TRBV7-9 to TRBJ2-7, with TRBD1 matching over 7 bases. CDR3 length: 14 residues. Germline CDR1 SEHNR, CDR2 FQNEAQ (reference sequence). V dropped 4 bases and J dropped 5; count of bases not matched to a gene: 8. The CDR3, as DNA: TGTGCCAGCAGCTCCAAAGACAGGGCCCACGAGCAGTACTTC. Translated, it gives CASSSKDRAHEQYF.

The chain uses TRBV11-2 and TRBJ2-7; D unclear. The CDR3 loop spans 14 amino acids. CDR1 and CDR2 (germline): SGHAT, FQNNGV. Trimming cost V 1 base and J 2 bases, with 9 bases left between them. Here the CDR3 DNA reads TGTGCCAGCAGCTTAGGTTCCCTGACCTACGAGCAGTACTTC. Translation: CASSLGSLTYEQYF. Filled out from reference TRBV11-2 and TRBJ2-7, the complete variable domain reads EAGVAQSPRYKIIEKRQSVAFWCNPISGHATLYWYQQILGQGPKLLIQFQNNGVVDDSQLPKDRFSAERLKGVDSTLKIQPAKLEDSAVYLCASSLGSLTYEQYFGPGTRLTVT.

The V and J genes are TRBV28 and TRBJ1-2, with a possible D match to TRBD1 (5 bases). The CDR3 runs 14 residues. V was shortened by 6 bases and J by 2 bases, with 13 bases between the two germline ends. In germline, CDR1 is MDHEN, CDR2 SYDVKM. CDR3 region: CASRSREGNYGYTF. As DNA, the CDR3 is TGTGCCAGCAGAAGCCGGGAGGGGAACTATGGCTACACCTTC.

This clone was counted a few times. Other nucleotide sequences in the sample specify the same CDR3. V gene TRBV28 combines with J gene TRBJ1-6; D remains ambiguous. The ends were cut back, 2 bases at V and 6 bases at J, with 2 bases in the middle. The CDR3 sequence is 12 residues long. Germline V gene sequence: CDR1 MDHEN, CDR2 SYDVKM. CDR3 coding DNA: TGTGCCAGCAGTTTAGTTAATTCACCCCTCCACTTT. It yields the protein CASSLVNSPLHF.

The chain employs TRBV5-1 and TRBJ2-7; D call uncertain. Trimming took off 4 bases at V and 5 bases at J, with 16 bases between the two ends. The CDR3 consists of 14 residues. From germline, CDR1 is SGHRS and CDR2 YFSETQ. The CDR3 DNA sequence: TGCGCCAGCAGCGAGAGTATACCGGCGAACGAGCAGTACTTC. Residues: CASSESIPANEQYF.